A selection of T cell receptor beta chains follows, all from one sample in a study of blood T cell repertoires in COVID-19. Sequenced by immunoSEQ multiplex PCR; TCRdb stores in-frame clones only, minus some. The profile covers 210,000 or so clones, with 84% appearing a single time and about 20% taken by the ten largest. Sample: peripheral blood. The receptors shown here come from a human donor in a cohort sampled during active COVID-19. Each CDR3 is given with its conserved first and last residue. The order of the fields is V gene, J gene, D gene, clone size, CDR3 protein, CDR3 DNA. A D gene is named only where the DNA matches it firmly. Size is stated for part of the rows, as once, few or many counts, or as a class when the clone is expanded.

V: TRBV19; J: TRBJ2-4; D: NA; size: NA; CDR3: CASSMGGRGMDIQYF; DNA: TGTGCCAGTAGTATGGGTGGTCGGGGGATGGACATTCAGTACTTC
V: TRBV3-1/TRBV3-2; J: TRBJ1-2; D: NA; size: NA; CDR3: CASSQSPGGYTF; DNA: TGTGCCAGCAGCCAGAGTCCAGGAGGCTACACCTTC
V: TRBV5-6; J: TRBJ2-5; D: NA; size: many; CDR3: CASSLAPGSSRGLETQYF; DNA: TGTGCCAGCAGCTTGGCCCCAGGCAGCTCGCGGGGTTTGGAGACCCAGTACTTC
V: TRBV5-1; J: TRBJ1-1; D: TRBD1; size: NA; CDR3: CASSLVAGGNTADAFF; DNA: TGCGCCAGCAGCTTGGTTGCAGGGGGTAATACAGCTGACGCTTTCTTT
V: TRBV4-2; J: TRBJ2-2; D: NA; size: NA; CDR3: CASSPSGLLTGELFF; DNA: TGTGCCAGCAGCCCCTCCGGACTCCTCACCGGGGAGCTGTTTTTT
V: TRBV29-1; J: TRBJ2-7; D: NA; size: NA; CDR3: CSVGTLGGAYEQYF; DNA: TGCAGCGTTGGGACCCTAGGGGGAGCCTACGAGCAGTACTTC
V: TRBV2; J: TRBJ2-3; D: NA; size: NA; CDR3: CASSEQGQRTDTQYF; DNA: TGTGCCAGCAGTGAACAGGGGCAGCGCACAGATACGCAGTATTTT
V: TRBV5-6; J: TRBJ1-4; D: NA; size: few; CDR3: CASSLYGEYEKLFF; DNA: TGTGCCAGCAGCTTGTACGGGGAGTACGAAAAACTGTTTTTT
V: TRBV6-5; J: TRBJ2-3; D: TRBD2; size: NA; CDR3: CASSSTSGNTDTQYF; DNA: TGTGCCAGCAGCTCGACTAGCGGTAACACAGATACGCAGTATTTT
V: TRBV7-9; J: TRBJ2-7; D: TRBD2; size: NA; CDR3: CASSPRLAGEGEQYF; DNA: TGTGCCAGCAGCCCTCGACTAGCGGGAGAGGGGGAGCAGTACTTC
V: TRBV10-3; J: TRBJ2-1; D: TRBD2; size: few; CDR3: CAISEGWGRVKKTYNEQFF; DNA: TGTGCCATCAGTGAAGGTTGGGGGAGGGTAAAGAAAACCTACAATGAGCAGTTCTTC
V: TRBV2; J: TRBJ1-2; D: NA; size: NA; CDR3: CASLRAGYTF; DNA: TGTGCCAGCCTGAGGGCTGGCTACACCTTC
V: TRBV27; J: TRBJ2-7; D: TRBD2; size: NA; CDR3: CASMLTGGPHEQYF; DNA: TGTGCCAGCATGCTAACGGGAGGGCCCCACGAGCAGTACTTC
V: TRBV4-1; J: TRBJ2-5; D: NA; size: NA; CDR3: CASSTGHRGETQYF; DNA: TGCGCCAGCAGCACGGGACACCGCGGCGAGACCCAGTACTTC
V: TRBV12-3/TRBV12-4; J: TRBJ2-7; D: NA; size: NA; CDR3: CASSLYDEQYF; DNA: TGTGCCAGCAGTTTATATGACGAGCAGTACTTC
V: TRBV9; J: TRBJ1-2; D: NA; size: NA; CDR3: CASSVADGAIYGYTF; DNA: TGTGCCAGCAGCGTAGCTGATGGGGCGATCTATGGCTACACCTTC
V: TRBV2; J: TRBJ2-5; D: TRBD2; size: NA; CDR3: CASNQRGGGETQYF; DNA: TGTGCCAGCAACCAGCGGGGGGGAGGTGAGACCCAGTACTTC
V: TRBV29-1; J: TRBJ1-1; D: TRBD1; size: NA; CDR3: CSVGDRSNTEAFF; DNA: TGCAGCGTTGGGGACAGGTCAAACACTGAAGCTTTCTTT
V: TRBV18; J: TRBJ2-2; D: TRBD2; size: NA; CDR3: CASSHGTNAGELFF; DNA: TGTGCCAGCTCTCACGGGACTAACGCCGGGGAGCTGTTTTTT
V: TRBV9; J: TRBJ2-3; D: NA; size: NA; CDR3: CASSVSLATDTQYF; DNA: TGTGCCAGCAGCGTAAGCCTAGCGACAGATACGCAGTATTTT
V: TRBV5-1; J: TRBJ2-7; D: NA; size: NA; CDR3: CASSLMASNGGEQYF; DNA: TGCGCCAGCAGCTTGATGGCTAGCAACGGAGGGGAGCAGTACTTC
V: TRBV7-3; J: TRBJ1-1; D: NA; size: NA; CDR3: CASSLNPGMNTEAFF; DNA: TGTGCCAGCAGCTTAAATCCGGGTATGAACACTGAAGCTTTCTTT
V: TRBV5-1; J: TRBJ2-1; D: NA; size: NA; CDR3: CASSLEASSYNEQFF; DNA: TGCGCCAGCAGCTTGGAGGCTAGCTCCTACAATGAGCAGTTCTTC
V: TRBV10-3; J: TRBJ2-1; D: TRBD2; size: NA; CDR3: CAISDRAGPDNEQFF; DNA: TGTGCCATCAGCGACCGAGCGGGACCAGACAATGAGCAGTTCTTC
V: TRBV19; J: TRBJ2-3; D: NA; size: NA; CDR3: CASTSLDTQYF; DNA: TGTGCCAGTACGAGTCTGGATACGCAGTATTTT
V: TRBV6-4; J: TRBJ2-2; D: NA; size: NA; CDR3: CASTTQPGTGELFF; DNA: TGTGCCAGCACCACTCAGCCAGGGACCGGGGAGCTGTTTTTT
V: TRBV11-2; J: TRBJ2-3; D: TRBD2; size: NA; CDR3: CASSPPGRGLTDTQYF; DNA: TGTGCCAGCAGCCCCCCGGGACGGGGACTAACAGATACGCAGTATTTT
V: TRBV7-9; J: TRBJ2-1; D: NA; size: NA; CDR3: CASRPLSGSNEQFF; DNA: TGTGCCAGCAGACCCCTTTCCGGGAGCAATGAGCAGTTCTTC
V: TRBV11-2; J: TRBJ2-1; D: TRBD1; size: once; CDR3: CASSFGTGGNNEQFF; DNA: TGTGCCAGCAGCTTTGGGACAGGGGGGAACAATGAGCAGTTCTTC